Listed below are T cell receptor beta chains from one sample, sequenced in a study of blood T cell repertoires in COVID-19. Clones were read by immunoSEQ multiplex PCR, and TCRdb kept only the in-frame ones, dropping some. Among about 270,000 clones listed, roughly 93% were seen once. Sequenced: PBMCs or T cells enriched from blood (not recorded which). The origin of the receptors is a woman aged 40 to 50 with acute COVID-19. CDR3s include the opening cysteine and the closing phenylalanine or tryptophan. Each record gives: D gene, J gene, clone size, V gene, CDR3 protein, CDR3 DNA. A D gene is named only where the DNA matches it firmly. The size of a clone is reported for some rows only, either as once, few or many, or as a class for expanded clones.

TRBD1 | TRBJ1-5 | NA | TRBV4-2 | CASSSTGGEPQHF | TGTGCCAGCAGCTCGACAGGGGGCGAGCCCCAGCATTTT
NA | TRBJ2-2 | NA | TRBV2 | CASRLFLLAANTGELFF | TGTGCCAGCCGCCTCTTTTTACTAGCAGCAAACACCGGGGAGCTGTTTTTT
TRBD1 | TRBJ1-4 | NA | TRBV7-2 | CASSVLGQGAWEKLFF | TGTGCCAGCAGCGTACTCGGACAGGGGGCATGGGAAAAACTGTTTTTT
NA | TRBJ1-1 | NA | TRBV23-1 | CASSQKREAENTEAFF | TGCGCCAGCAGTCAAAAAAGGGAGGCGGAGAACACTGAAGCTTTCTTT
NA | TRBJ2-7 | NA | TRBV7-8 | CASSPGGGRDEQYF | TGTGCCAGCAGCCCGGGGGGCGGGAGAGACGAGCAGTACTTC
NA | TRBJ2-1 | NA | TRBV7-6 | CASSPGNLGYNEQFF | TGTGCCAGCAGCCCAGGGAACCTTGGGTACAATGAGCAGTTCTTC
NA | TRBJ1-3 | NA | TRBV4-3 | CASSQDLIAPIDSGNTIYF | TGCGCCAGCAGCCAAGATCTCATAGCACCCATCGACTCTGGAAACACCATATATTTT
NA | TRBJ2-1 | once | TRBV12-3/TRBV12-4 | CASKALPGVEQFF | TGTGCCAGCAAAGCTCTCCCGGGGGTGGAGCAGTTCTTC
TRBD2 | TRBJ2-1 | NA | TRBV7-2 | CASSLLAGGPFF | TGTGCCAGCAGTTTACTAGCGGGGGGCCCGTTCTTC
TRBD2 | TRBJ2-1 | NA | TRBV7-9 | CASSLVGLAANEQFF | TGTGCCAGCAGCTTAGTAGGACTAGCTGCGAATGAGCAGTTCTTC
NA | TRBJ1-4 | NA | TRBV6-2/TRBV6-3 | CASSHGLRQFGEKLFF | TGTGCCAGCAGTCATGGGCTTAGGCAATTCGGTGAAAAACTGTTTTTT
TRBD1 | TRBJ1-5 | NA | TRBV2 | CASSGQGINQPQHF | TGTGCCAGCAGTGGACAGGGGATCAATCAGCCCCAGCATTTT
TRBD1 | TRBJ1-4 | NA | TRBV13 | CASSLTGFRSVRANEKLFF | TGTGCCAGCAGCTTGACAGGGTTTAGGTCTGTGCGTGCTAATGAAAAACTGTTTTTT
NA | TRBJ1-4 | NA | TRBV2 | CASSGPLSGEKLFF | TGTGCCAGCAGTGGCCCCCTTTCGGGTGAAAAACTGTTTTTT
TRBD2 | TRBJ2-5 | NA | TRBV11-2 | CASSPTSGRSGRETQYF | TGTGCCAGCAGCCCAACTAGCGGGAGGTCCGGACGAGAGACCCAGTACTTC
TRBD2 | TRBJ2-7 | NA | TRBV10-3 | CAISSGTGPYEQYF | TGTGCCATATCTAGCGGGACGGGGCCCTACGAGCAGTACTTC
TRBD2 | TRBJ2-5 | NA | TRBV6-5 | CASRETSGIGTQYF | TGTGCCAGCAGGGAGACTAGCGGGATTGGGACCCAGTACTTC
NA | TRBJ1-2 | NA | TRBV19 | CASSINDGGSYTF | TGTGCCAGTAGTATCAACGACGGCGGCAGCTACACCTTC
NA | TRBJ2-1 | NA | TRBV15 | CATSRGGTNEQFF | TGTGCCACCAGCAGAGGGGGGACTAATGAGCAGTTCTTC
NA | TRBJ2-3 | few | TRBV24-1 | CATSDDRDTQYF | TGTGCCACCAGTGACGACAGGGATACGCAGTATTTT
NA | TRBJ2-3 | NA | TRBV4-1 | CASSQTSQDTQYF | TGCGCCAGCAGCCAAACTAGCCAAGATACGCAGTATTTT
TRBD1 | TRBJ2-5 | NA | TRBV4-2 | CASSPSTGGGETQYF | TGTGCCAGCAGCCCATCGACAGGGGGGGGAGAGACCCAGTACTTC
TRBD1 | TRBJ1-4 | NA | TRBV7-6 | CASSPRDRDSEKLFF | TGTGCCAGCAGCCCCCGGGACAGGGATTCTGAAAAACTGTTTTTT
NA | TRBJ1-1 | NA | TRBV19 | CASSDRPNTEAFF | TGTGCCAGTAGTGACAGGCCTAACACTGAAGCTTTCTTT
NA | TRBJ2-5 | NA | TRBV7-9 | CASSFSPIQETQYF | TGTGCCAGCAGCTTTAGTCCCATCCAAGAGACCCAGTACTTC
NA | TRBJ2-2 | NA | TRBV5-8 | CASSLGRVRNTGELFF | TGTGCCAGCAGCTTGGGCCGGGTAAGGAACACCGGGGAGCTGTTTTTT
TRBD1 | TRBJ2-1 | once | TRBV5-1 | CASSLLQGISYNEQFF | TGCGCCAGCAGCTTGTTACAGGGGATCTCCTACAATGAGCAGTTCTTC
TRBD1 | TRBJ1-1 | NA | TRBV18 | CASSPGQGRVTEAFF | TGTGCCAGCTCGCCCGGACAGGGGAGAGTGACTGAAGCTTTCTTT
TRBD1 | TRBJ1-2 | NA | TRBV7-8 | CASSRRPGQGDYGYTF | TGTGCCAGCAGCCGAAGACCGGGACAGGGGGACTATGGCTACACCTTC
TRBD1 | TRBJ2-5 | NA | TRBV5-8 | CASSLEGASQETQYF | TGTGCCAGCAGCTTGGAGGGGGCCAGCCAAGAGACCCAGTACTTC
TRBD2 | TRBJ2-3 | NA | TRBV9 | CASSVGLAGGVTDTQYF | TGTGCCAGCAGCGTAGGACTAGCGGGAGGTGTAACAGATACGCAGTATTTT
NA | TRBJ1-4 | NA | TRBV14 | CASSQAPSRGEKLFF | TGTGCCAGCAGCCAAGCCCCAAGTCGGGGTGAAAAACTGTTTTTT